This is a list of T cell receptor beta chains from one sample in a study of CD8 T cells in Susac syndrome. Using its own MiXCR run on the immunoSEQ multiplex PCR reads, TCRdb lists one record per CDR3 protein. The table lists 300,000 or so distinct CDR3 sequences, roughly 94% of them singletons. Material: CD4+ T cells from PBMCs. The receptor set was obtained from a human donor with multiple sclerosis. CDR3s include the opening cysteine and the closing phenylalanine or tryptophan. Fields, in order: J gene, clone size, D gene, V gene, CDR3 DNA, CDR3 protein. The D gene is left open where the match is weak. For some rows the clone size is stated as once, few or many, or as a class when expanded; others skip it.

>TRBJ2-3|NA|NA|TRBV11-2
TGTGCCAGCAGCTTAGATCTTGGAGTAGATACGCAGTATTTT
CASSLDLGVDTQYF
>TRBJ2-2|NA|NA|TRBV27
TGTGCCAGCTGGGATGCCTTCGGGGAGCTGTTTTTT
CASWDAFGELFF
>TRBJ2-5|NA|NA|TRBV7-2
TGTGCCAGCAGCCCTCCCATCGATCTAGGGGGGACCCAGTACTTC
CASSPPIDLGGTQYF
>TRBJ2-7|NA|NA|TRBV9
TGTGCCAGCAGCGTAGCTCTGGACCCGACCTACGAGCAGTACTTC
CASSVALDPTYEQYF
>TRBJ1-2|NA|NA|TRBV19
TGTGCCAGTTCCTCAGGTCCTGTTTATGGCTACACCTTC
CASSSGPVYGYTF
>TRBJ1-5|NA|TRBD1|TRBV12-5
TGTGCTAGTGGTTTGTTACCCCCGGGACAGGGGCAACAGCCCCAGCATTTT
CASGLLPPGQGQQPQHF
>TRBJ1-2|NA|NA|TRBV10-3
TGTGCCATCAGTGAGGCTTTCAGGGGACGCTACACCTTC
CAISEAFRGRYTF
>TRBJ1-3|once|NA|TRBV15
TGTGCCACCAGCAGAGGGACAGACCGCTCTGGAAACACCATATATTTT
CATSRGTDRSGNTIYF
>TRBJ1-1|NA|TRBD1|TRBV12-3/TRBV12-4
TGTGCCAGCAGTTTCGCTATAGGGACAGCACCTACACTAGAAGCTTTCTTT
CASSFAIGTAPTLEAFF
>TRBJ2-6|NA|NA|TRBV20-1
TGCAGTGCCCCTCGGGCTGGGGCCAACGTCCTGACTTTC
CSAPRAGANVLTF
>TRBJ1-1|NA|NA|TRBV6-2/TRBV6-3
TGTGCCAGCAAAGTGAACACTGAAGCTTTCTTT
CASKVNTEAFF
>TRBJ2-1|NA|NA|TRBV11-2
TGTGCCAGCAGCTCGTTGACAGCCTACAATGAGCAGTTCTTC
CASSSLTAYNEQFF
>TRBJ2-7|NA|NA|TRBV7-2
TGTGCCAGCAGCTTAGAGAGGCAGGACGAGCAGTACTTC
CASSLERQDEQYF
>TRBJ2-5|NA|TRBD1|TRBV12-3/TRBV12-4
TGTGCCAGCAGTTGGACAGGGGTACAAGAGACCCAGTACTTC
CASSWTGVQETQYF
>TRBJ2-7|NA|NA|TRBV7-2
TGTGCCAGCAGCCCGGCAGGTGCGATCCGCTACGAGCAGTACTTC
CASSPAGAIRYEQYF
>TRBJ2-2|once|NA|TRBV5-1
TGCGCCAGCAGCACCGGTCCCACCGGGGAGCTGTTTTTT
CASSTGPTGELFF
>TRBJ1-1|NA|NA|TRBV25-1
TGTGCCAGCAGTGAATTCGGACAGCCTAACACTGAAGCTTTCTTT
CASSEFGQPNTEAFF
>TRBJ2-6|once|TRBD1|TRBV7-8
TGTGCCAGCAGCCTAGGGCTGGGACAGGTGAACTCTGGGGCCAACGTCCTGACTTTC
CASSLGLGQVNSGANVLTF
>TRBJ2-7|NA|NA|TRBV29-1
TGCAGCGTTGGAGACTACTACGAGCAGTACTTC
CSVGDYYEQYF
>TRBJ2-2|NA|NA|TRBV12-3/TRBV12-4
TGTGCCAGCACTCACCCGTATATGCCGGGGGAGCTGTTTTTT
CASTHPYMPGELFF
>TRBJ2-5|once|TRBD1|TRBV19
TGTGCCAGTAGTATAGATCGCGGTGCAGGGGGCATTAAGACCCAGTACTTC
CASSIDRGAGGIKTQYF
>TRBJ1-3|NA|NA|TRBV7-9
TGTGCCAGCAGCTTAGAAGCAGGCTCGGGAAACACCATATATTTT
CASSLEAGSGNTIYF
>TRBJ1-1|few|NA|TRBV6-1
TGTGCCAGCAGCGCCTTTGGGTTGAACACTGAAGCTTTCTTT
CASSAFGLNTEAFF
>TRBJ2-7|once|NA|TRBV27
TGTGCCAGCAGTTTTTCTCGAACATTGGCCTACGAGCAGTACTTC
CASSFSRTLAYEQYF
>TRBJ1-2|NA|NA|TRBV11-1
TGTGCCAGCAGTTCGAGGGTATACTATGGCTACACCTTC
CASSSRVYYGYTF
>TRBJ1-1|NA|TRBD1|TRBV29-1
TGCAGCGTGGACAGGGGGCGGACTGAGGCTTTCTTT
CSVDRGRTEAFF
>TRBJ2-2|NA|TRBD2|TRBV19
TGTGCCAGTAGTATCCAAGCGGGAGGAACCGGGGAGCTGTTTTTT
CASSIQAGGTGELFF
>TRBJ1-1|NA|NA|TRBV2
TGTGCCAGCAGTCCTCTCGGGACTCAGAACACTGAAGCTTTCTTT
CASSPLGTQNTEAFF
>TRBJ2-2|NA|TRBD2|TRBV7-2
TGTGCCAGCAGCTTCAAGGGGAGGGAGACCGGGGAGCTGTTTTTT
CASSFKGRETGELFF
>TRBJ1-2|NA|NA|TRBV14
TGTGCCAGCAGCCAAGAGGGGGGCCGATATGGCTACACCTTC
CASSQEGGRYGYTF
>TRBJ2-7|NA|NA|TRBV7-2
TGTGCCAGCAGCTCACTTCAAGGGATCTCCTACGAGCAGTACTTC
CASSSLQGISYEQYF
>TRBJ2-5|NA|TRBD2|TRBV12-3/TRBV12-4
TGTGCCAGCAGTTTATTCGAGCGGGGGGGGAAGACCCAGTACTTC
CASSLFERGGKTQYF
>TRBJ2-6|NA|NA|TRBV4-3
TGCGCCAGCAGCCAAGTCCTCCCTGGGGCCAACGTCCTGACTTTC
CASSQVLPGANVLTF
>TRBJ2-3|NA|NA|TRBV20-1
TGCAGTGCTAGAGGGGGTGGGGACCTGTTCACAGATACGCAGTATTTT
CSARGGGDLFTDTQYF
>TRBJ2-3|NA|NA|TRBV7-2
TGTGCCAGCAGCTCAAGAGGGGGAGGGCCTACAGATACGCAGTATTTT
CASSSRGGGPTDTQYF
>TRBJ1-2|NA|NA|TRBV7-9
TGTGCCAGCAGCCCCGGGAGCGGCGGGTATGGCTACACCTTC
CASSPGSGGYGYTF
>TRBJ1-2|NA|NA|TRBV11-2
TGTGCCAGCAGTATCGAAAAAGCGGGGTTTGGAAGCTACACCTTC
CASSIEKAGFGSYTF
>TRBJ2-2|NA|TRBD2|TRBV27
TGTGCCACTCAACGGAGCGGGAGAACCGGGGAGCTGTTTTTT
CATQRSGRTGELFF
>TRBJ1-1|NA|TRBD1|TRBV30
TGTGCCTGGACACAGGGGGCCACTGAAGCTTTCTTT
CAWTQGATEAFF
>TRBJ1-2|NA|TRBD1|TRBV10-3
TGTGCCATCAGTTTGACAGGGAACGGCTACACCTTC
CAISLTGNGYTF
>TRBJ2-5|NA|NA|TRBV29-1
TGCAGCATCCACAGGGTTGAGACCCAGTACTTC
CSIHRVETQYF
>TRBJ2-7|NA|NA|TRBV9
TGTGCCAGCAGCGTTGGTACAGTCCGTTACGAGCAGTACTTC
CASSVGTVRYEQYF
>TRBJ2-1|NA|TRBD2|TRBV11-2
TGTGCCAGCAGCTTAGAAGCGGGAGGGCCCTACAATGAGCAGTTCTTC
CASSLEAGGPYNEQFF
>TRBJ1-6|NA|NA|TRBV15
TGTGCCACCAGCATTCGTCCCTGGGGTAATTCACCCCTCCACTTT
CATSIRPWGNSPLHF
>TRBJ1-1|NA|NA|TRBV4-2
TGTGCCAGCAGCCAAGGGGGATATGCAACGAACACTGAAGCTTTCTTT
CASSQGGYATNTEAFF
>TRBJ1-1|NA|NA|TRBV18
TGTGCCAGCTCACCAGTTGAGGGTAGGAACACTGAAGCTTTCTTT
CASSPVEGRNTEAFF
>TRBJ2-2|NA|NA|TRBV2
TGTGCCAGCAGCCCAAAGCGAAGTACCGGGGAGCTGTTTTTT
CASSPKRSTGELFF
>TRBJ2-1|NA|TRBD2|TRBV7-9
TGTGCCAGCAGGGTTTCAGCGGGGGCCGGGAACAATGAGCAGTTCTTC
CASRVSAGAGNNEQFF
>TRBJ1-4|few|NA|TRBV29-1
TGCAGTGTTGGAGTGGGGCCGGGCGGTGAAAAACTGTTTTTT
CSVGVGPGGEKLFF
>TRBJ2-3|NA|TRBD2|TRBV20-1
TGCAGTGCTAGGGAACTGCGGGGGGCGGAAGATACGCAGTATTTT
CSARELRGAEDTQYF